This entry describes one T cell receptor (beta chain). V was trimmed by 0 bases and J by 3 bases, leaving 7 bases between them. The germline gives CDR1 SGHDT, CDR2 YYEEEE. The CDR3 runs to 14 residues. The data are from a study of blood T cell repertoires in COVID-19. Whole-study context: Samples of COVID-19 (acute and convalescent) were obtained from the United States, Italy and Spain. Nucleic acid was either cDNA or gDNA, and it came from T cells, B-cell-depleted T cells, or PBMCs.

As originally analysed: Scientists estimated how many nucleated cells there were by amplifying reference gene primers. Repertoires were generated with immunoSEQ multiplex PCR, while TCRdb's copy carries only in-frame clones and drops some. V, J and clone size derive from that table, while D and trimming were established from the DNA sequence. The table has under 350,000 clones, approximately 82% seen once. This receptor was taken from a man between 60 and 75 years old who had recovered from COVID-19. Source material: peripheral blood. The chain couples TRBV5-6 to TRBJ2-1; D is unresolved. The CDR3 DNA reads TGTGCCAGCAGCTTGGGTCGGGTCTACAATGAGCAGTTCTTC. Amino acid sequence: CASSLGRVYNEQFF.